This entry describes one TCR beta chain. Its antigen is still unknown. The junction and the germline gene differ at one end; a read error may be behind it. The CDR3 runs 17 residues. Germline values: CDR1 DFQATT, CDR2 SNEGSKA (reference sequence). The data were obtained in a study of T-cell reconstitution after alpha-beta-depleted transplantation in children. Findings and caveats of the study: Counts and diversity of T cells one year after transplant came mostly from newly produced T cells. Alpha-beta T cells about two months after transplant reportedly derived from several hundred expanded graft clones. Surviving recipient T cells and thymic progenitors produced the high day-60 TCRbeta diversity seen in some patients.

As it was prepared, the TCRbeta library received unique molecular identifiers. TCRdb processed the PCR reads anew with MiXCR; each CDR3 protein has one entry. The table lists 350,000 to 500,000 distinct CDR3 sequences, around two fifths of them singletons, with roughly a quarter in the top ten. The J gene is TRBJ2-5, the V gene TRBV20-1; 10 nucleotides align to TRBD2. This TCR came from a girl under 10 years old with aplastic anemia, due to receive a stem cell transplant. The sample here was PBMCs, taken before TCRalphabeta/CD19-depleted stem cell transplant. CDR3 in DNA: TGCTGTGCTAGAGCCCTCACCGGTAGCGGGGGGCCGGAGACCCAGTACTTC. Amino acids: CCARALTGSGGPETQYF.